This TCR beta chain was captured in a study of CD8 T cells in ankylosing spondylitis. General study points: Significantly higher representation of disease-linked clones was reported for matched ankylosing spondylitis synovial fluid. Within ankylosing spondylitis blood, a TCR beta motif made up of eight highly homologous variants appeared to be characteristic.

TCRdb called the 5' RACE reads again in MiXCR, with one record for every CDR3 protein. The sample shows 250,000 to 400,000 distinct CDR3 sequences, around a tenth of them seen only once. This CDR3 comprises 15 residues. The germline V gene has CDR1 MNHEY and CDR2 SVGAGI. Trimming stripped 6 bases from V and 0 bases from J, with 13 bases between. To note about this clonotype: Its antigen is undetermined.

The chain uses TRBV6-5 and TRBJ2-3, with D unresolved. The clonotype was recovered from a female donor with ankylosing spondylitis or in good health (not recorded which). Material for sequencing was blood, either unsorted or a sorted T cell fraction (not recorded which). CDR3 residues: CASSYLGPSTDTQYF. Written as DNA, the CDR3 is TGTGCCAGCAGCTACCTCGGTCCTAGCACAGATACGCAGTATTTT.